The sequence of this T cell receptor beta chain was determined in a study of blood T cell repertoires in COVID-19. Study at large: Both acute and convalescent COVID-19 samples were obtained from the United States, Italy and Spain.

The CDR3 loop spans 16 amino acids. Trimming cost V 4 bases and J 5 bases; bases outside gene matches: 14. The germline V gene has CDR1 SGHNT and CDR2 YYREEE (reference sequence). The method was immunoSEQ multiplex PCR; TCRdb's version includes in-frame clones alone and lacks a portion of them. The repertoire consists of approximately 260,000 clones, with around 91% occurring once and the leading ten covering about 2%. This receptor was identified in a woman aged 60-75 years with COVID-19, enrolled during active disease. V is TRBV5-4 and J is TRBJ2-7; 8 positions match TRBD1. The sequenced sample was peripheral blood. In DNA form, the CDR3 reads TGTGCCAGCAGCCCAACCCCTGACAGGGGAGTCCACGAGCAGTACTTC. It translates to CASSPTPDRGVHEQYF. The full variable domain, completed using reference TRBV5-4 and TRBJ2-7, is ETGVTQSPTHLIKTRGQQVTLRCSSQSGHNTVSWYQQALGQGPQFIFQYYREEENGRGNFPPRFSGLQFPNYSSELNVNALELDDSALYLCASSPTPDRGVHEQYFGPGTRLTVT.